This passage covers 18 T cell receptor beta chains from one sample sequenced in a study of beta chain features in type 1 diabetes. Points from the study as a whole: In every one of the four CD4+ subsets, TCRB CDR3s were moderately but significantly shorter in Type 1 diabetes patients.

Their specific antigens are unknown. Sequenced material consisted of expressed TCRB transcripts (all of the isolated RNA was reverse transcribed). This table comes from immunoSEQ multiplex PCR, and its TCRdb copy is limited to in-frame clones, with some not included. The sample gives a few hundred thousand clones, roughly 24% of which show up once; around 0.013% is in the top ten. What was sequenced was naive CD4+ T cells from blood. Every receptor here comes from a woman in her 30s with type 1 diabetes.

This clone was found a few times. This chain links TRBV19 with TRBJ1-5; D is uncertain. In germline, CDR1 is LNHDA, CDR2 SQIVND (reference sequence). Trimming took 4 bases from V and 4 from J, leaving 8 bases between them. The CDR3 runs to 13 residues. This chain's CDR3 is CASSKQLNQPQHF. DNA of the CDR3: TGTGCCAGTAGTAAACAGCTGAATCAGCCCCAGCATTTT. Full variable domain (rest looked up from reference TRBV19 and TRBJ1-5): DGGITQSPKYLFRKEGQNVTLSCEQNLNHDAMYWYRQDPGQGLRLIYYSQIVNDFQKGDIAEGYSVSREKKESFPLTVTSAQKNPTAFYLCASSKQLNQPQHFGDGTRLSIL.

This clone was observed a handful of times. The J gene is TRBJ2-2, the V gene TRBV25-1, with 7 bases fitting TRBD2. J was trimmed by 3 bases and V by 4 bases; bases with no gene match: 8. Germline-derived CDR1 and CDR2 are MGHDK and SYGVNS. CDR3 size: 16 residues. The CDR3 DNA follows: TGTGCCAGCAGTGCATACCCAGGGAGGGACACCGGGGAGCTGTTTTTT. Its translation is CASSAYPGRDTGELFF. Variable domain in full (rest from reference TRBV25-1 and TRBJ2-2): EADIYQTPRYLVIGTGKKITLECSQTMGHDKMYWYQQDPGMELHLIHYSYGVNSTEKGDLSSESTVSRIRTEHFPLTLESARPSHTSQYLCASSAYPGRDTGELFFGEGSRLTVL.

Turning to this clone: The germline gene is not matched at one end of the junction; a read error may be the cause. The V gene is TRBV7-9, the J gene TRBJ2-7, with D maybe TRBD2 (5 bases). Germline-derived CDR1 and CDR2 are SEHNR and FQNEAQ (reference sequence). CDR3 length equals 14 residues. The CDR3, as DNA: TGTGCCAGCACCTTAGGAGGTGGATCCTACGAGCAGTACTTC. This encodes CASTLGGGSYEQYF.

The chain employs TRBV13 and TRBJ2-7; 12 bases line up with TRBD2. J gave up 3 bases and V 5 bases, and 11 bases lay outside the gene matches. CDR1 is PRHDT and CDR2 is FYEKMQ in the germline V gene (reference sequence). The CDR3 runs 17 residues. Here the CDR3 reads CASSPRRTSGKLYEQYF. The CDR3 DNA reads as TGTGCCAGCAGCCCTAGGCGGACTAGCGGGAAGCTCTACGAGCAGTACTTC.

A few counts support this clone. The J gene is TRBJ2-7, the V gene TRBV13, with 12 nucleotides matching TRBD2. This CDR3 has 19 residues. Germline CDR1 reads PRHDT; CDR2 reads FYEKMQ (reference sequence). J gave up 2 bases and V 4 bases, and 15 bases lay outside the gene matches. The CDR3 is CASSSRSDGLAGRAYEQYF. CDR3 sequence (DNA): TGTGCCAGCAGCTCCCGCTCAGACGGACTAGCGGGACGTGCCTACGAGCAGTACTTC. Filled out from reference TRBV13 and TRBJ2-7, the complete variable domain reads AAGVIQSPRHLIKEKRETATLKCYPIPRHDTVYWYQQGPGQDPQFLISFYEKMQSDKGSIPDRFSAQQFSDYHSELNMSSLELGDSALYFCASSSRSDGLAGRAYEQYFGPGTRLTVT.

This chain uses TRBV7-2 with TRBJ2-1; 8 bases are shared with TRBD2. Germline V gene data show CDR1 as SGHTA and CDR2 as FQGNSA. V trimming: 2 bases; J trimming: 8 bases; junction bases outside the gene matches: 5. The CDR3 has 14 amino acids. CDR3 DNA: TGTGCCAGCAGCTTAAGCGGGAGTTATCATGAGCAGTTCTTC. It codes for CASSLSGSYHEQFF.

This sequence joins TRBV29-1 and TRBJ2-5, with TRBD2 matching 8 bases. V shed 6 bases, J shed 5 bases, and the junction held 11 bases outside the gene matches. Germline V gene lookup returns CDR1 SQVTM and CDR2 ANQGSEA. This CDR3 has 14 residues. The CDR3 here is CSVKVAGWGETQYF. The CDR3 nucleotides are TGCAGCGTGAAGGTAGCGGGATGGGGGGAGACCCAGTACTTC.

The chain has TRBV7-8 and TRBJ2-2; D perhaps matches TRBD2 (6 bases). In germline, CDR1 is SGHVS, CDR2 FQNEAQ. This CDR3 is 16 amino acids long. The V and J ends lost 5 bases and 3 bases respectively, with 16 bases between them. The CDR3 loop reads CASSPFARRDTGELFF. The CDR3 coding sequence is TGTGCCAGCAGCCCCTTTGCCCGGAGGGACACCGGGGAGCTGTTTTTT.

The chain employs TRBV29-1 and TRBJ2-7, with 9 nucleotides matching TRBD1. The CDR3 is 13 amino acids. The V and J ends lost 4 bases and 6 bases, in that order; junction bases with no gene match: 7. Germline CDR1 SQVTM, CDR2 ANQGSEA. The CDR3 DNA reads TGCAGCGTTGGGCAGACAGGGGGTAGCGAGCAGTACTTC. Amino acids: CSVGQTGGSEQYF.

The chain uses TRBV10-3 and TRBJ2-3; D remains unclear. Trimming left V 2 bases short and J 6 bases short, with 9 bases between. Germline V gene lookup returns CDR1 ENHRY and CDR2 SYGVKD. CDR3 size: 13 residues. CDR3 sequence reads: CAISEHRRDTQYF. The CDR3 DNA reads TGTGCCATCAGTGAGCATCGTCGGGATACGCAGTATTTT.

This clone was detected a few times. The rearrangement links TRBV21-1 to TRBJ2-5; TRBD2, the D gene given by the table, was not confirmed from the DNA. TRBV21-1 is a known pseudogene. The CDR3 has 16 amino acids. CDR3: CASSIIAGGPGETQYF. CDR3 in DNA: TGTGCCAGCAGCATCATAGCGGGAGGGCCGGGAGAGACCCAGTACTTC.

This clone came up a few times. The chain has TRBV7-9 and TRBJ1-4, with D unresolved. Germline-derived CDR1 and CDR2 are SEHNR and FQNEAQ (reference sequence). There are 13 residues in the CDR3. The V end was cut by 8 bases, the J end by 8 bases, with 15 bases between. The CDR3 loop is CASGTGSGEKLFF. CDR3 DNA: TGTGCCAGCGGTACGGGGTCGGGAGAAAAACTGTTTTTT.

The genes are TRBV7-9 and TRBJ2-7; D is possibly TRBD1 (8 bases). The CDR3 is 16 residues long. Germline assignment: CDR1 SEHNR and CDR2 FQNEAQ (reference sequence). V shed 0 bases and J shed 4 bases, with 16 bases lying between them. CDR3 in DNA: TGTGCCAGCAGCTTAGCCCCTGGACAGGGAGGGTACGAGCAGTACTTC. This sequence encodes CASSLAPGQGGYEQYF.

This clone showed up just a few times. The V and J genes are TRBV19 and TRBJ1-5; D not resolved. Germline V lookup: CDR1 LNHDA, CDR2 SQIVND (reference sequence). The V and J ends lost 3 bases and 5 bases respectively, with 11 bases between them. The CDR3 contains 14 residues. The CDR3 sequence: CASSMRRLDQPQHF. The CDR3 DNA reads TGTGCCAGTAGTATGCGGCGGCTGGATCAGCCCCAGCATTTT.

This clone was seen a handful of times. The chain is built from TRBV19 and TRBJ2-7; TRBD1 might be the D (5 bases). Germline CDR1 reads LNHDA; CDR2 reads SQIVND (reference sequence). Trimming removed 4 bases from V and 0 bases from J, with 19 bases in between. The CDR3 is made up of 17 amino acids. CDR3 protein: CASSTLGQAPFSYEQYF. Here the CDR3 DNA reads TGTGCCAGTAGTACGCTTGGACAAGCCCCTTTCTCCTACGAGCAGTACTTC.

This sequence joins TRBV6-5 and TRBJ1-2, with 10 bases matching TRBD1. J gave up 6 bases and V 0 bases, and 4 bases lay outside the gene matches. The CDR3 is 15 amino acids. The germline CDR1 and CDR2 sequences are MNHEY and SVGAGI. CDR3 coding DNA: TGTGCCAGCAGTTACTCGAGTGGGACAGGGGATGGCTACACCTTC. Its translation: CASSYSSGTGDGYTF.

To note about this clone: This CDR3 is also generated by other DNA sequences in the sample. The chain links TRBV29-1 to TRBJ2-7, with 9 bases aligning to TRBD2. This CDR3 has 12 residues. The germline CDR1 and CDR2 sequences are SQVTM and ANQGSEA. V was clipped by 6 bases and J by 0 bases; unmatched bases: 0. CDR3 sequence: CSVGLASYEQYF. CDR3 DNA: TGCAGCGTGGGACTAGCCTCCTACGAGCAGTACTTC.

The chain carries TRBV21-1 and TRBJ2-3; the table's D gene call, TRBD1, was not cross checked with the DNA. TRBV21-1 is noted as a pseudogene. The CDR3 has 14 residues. The CDR3 region is CASSKGGPPHTQYF. Here the CDR3 DNA reads TGTGCCAGCAGCAAAGGGGGGCCTCCGCATACGCAGTATTTT.